This TCR beta chain is drawn from a study of T cells after yellow fever vaccination. Turning to the study itself: The authors prepared low-cell-number fractions using SMART-Seq v4 Ultra Low Input.

Researchers made TCR cDNA using 5'RACE template switching, and this step added a universal primer site and UMIs. A single record per CDR3 protein comes from TCRdb applying MiXCR to the 5' RACE reads. This sample has 100,000 to 150,000 distinct CDR3 sequences, with 8% to 10% found just once. The study's findings and limits: Among primary-vaccination clones, most reappeared after the booster, at around 97% for CD4 and 85% to 90% for CD8. The secondary T-cell response peaked on day 5, not day 15, but was weaker.

V lost 3 bases to trimming and J lost 2 bases; unmatched junction nucleotides: 8. This CDR3 has 18 residues. Germline V CDR1 and CDR2: SGHRS, YFSETQ. This clonotype has a handful of counts. Its antigen is as yet unknown. The TCR originated in a man younger than 35 who received the YFV17D yellow fever vaccine. This chain joins TRBV5-1 and TRBJ2-1, with TRBD2 identical over 13 bases. The material sequenced was CD8+ T cells sorted from PBMCs, taken on the day of the yellow fever booster vaccination. CDR3 sequence (DNA): TGCGCCAGCAGCTCGGGACTAGCGGGACCAGAAACCTACAATGAGCAGTTCTTC. Amino acid sequence: CASSSGLAGPETYNEQFF. Full variable domain (remainder filled in from reference TRBV5-1 and TRBJ2-1): KAGVTQTPRYLIKTRGQQVTLSCSPISGHRSVSWYQQTPGQGLQFLFEYFSETQRNKGNFPGRFSGRQFSNSRSEMNVSTLELGDSALYLCASSSGLAGPETYNEQFFGPGTRLTVL.